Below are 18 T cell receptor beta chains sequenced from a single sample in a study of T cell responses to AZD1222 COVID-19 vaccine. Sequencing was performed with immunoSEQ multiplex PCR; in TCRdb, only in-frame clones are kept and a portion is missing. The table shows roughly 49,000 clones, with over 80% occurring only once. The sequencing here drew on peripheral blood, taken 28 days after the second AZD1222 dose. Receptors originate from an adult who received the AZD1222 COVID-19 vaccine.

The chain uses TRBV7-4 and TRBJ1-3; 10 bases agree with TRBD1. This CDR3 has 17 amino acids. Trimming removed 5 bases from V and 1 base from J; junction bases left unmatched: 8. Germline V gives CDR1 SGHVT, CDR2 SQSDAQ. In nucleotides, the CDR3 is TGTGCCAGCAGCCCGGGGACAGGGGCAATATCTGGAAACACCATATATTTT. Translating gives CASSPGTGAISGNTIYF.

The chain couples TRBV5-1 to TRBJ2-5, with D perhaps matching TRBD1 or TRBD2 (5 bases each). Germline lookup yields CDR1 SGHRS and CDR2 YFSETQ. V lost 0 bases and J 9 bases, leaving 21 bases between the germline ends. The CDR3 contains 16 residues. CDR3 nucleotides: TGCGCCAGCAGCTTGGACGGGACCTCGGTGGCCGAGCCCCAGTACTTC. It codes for CASSLDGTSVAEPQYF. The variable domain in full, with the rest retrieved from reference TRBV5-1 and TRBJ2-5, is KAGVTQTPRYLIKTRGQQVTLSCSPISGHRSVSWYQQTPGQGLQFLFEYFSETQRNKGNFPGRFSGRQFSNSRSEMNVSTLELGDSALYLCASSLDGTSVAEPQYFGPGTRLLVL.

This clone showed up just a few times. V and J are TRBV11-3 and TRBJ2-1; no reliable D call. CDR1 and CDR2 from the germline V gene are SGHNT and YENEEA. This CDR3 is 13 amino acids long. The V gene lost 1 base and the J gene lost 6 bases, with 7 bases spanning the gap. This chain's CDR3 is CASSLGPINEQFF. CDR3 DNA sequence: TGTGCCAGCAGCTTAGGACCAATCAATGAGCAGTTCTTC. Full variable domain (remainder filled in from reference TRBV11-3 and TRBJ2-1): EAGVVQSPRYKIIEKKQPVAFWCNPISGHNTLYWYLQNLGQGPELLIRYENEEAVDDSQLPKDRFSAERLKGVDSTLKIQPAELGDSAVYLCASSLGPINEQFFGPGTRLTVL.

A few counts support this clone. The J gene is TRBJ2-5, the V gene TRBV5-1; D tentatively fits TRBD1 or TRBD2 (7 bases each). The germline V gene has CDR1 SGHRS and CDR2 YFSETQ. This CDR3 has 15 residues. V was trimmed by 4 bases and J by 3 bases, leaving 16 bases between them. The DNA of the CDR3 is TGCGCCAGCAGCCCGTCAGGGGGGGAAAAAGAGACCCAGTACTTC. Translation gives CASSPSGGEKETQYF.

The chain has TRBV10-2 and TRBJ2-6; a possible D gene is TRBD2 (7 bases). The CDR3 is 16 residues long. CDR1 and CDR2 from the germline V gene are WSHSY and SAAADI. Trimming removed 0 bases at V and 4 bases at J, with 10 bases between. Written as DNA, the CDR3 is TGCGCCAGCAGTGAGTCGGGGGGGCCAGGGGCCAACGTCCTGACTTTC. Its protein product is CASSESGGPGANVLTF.

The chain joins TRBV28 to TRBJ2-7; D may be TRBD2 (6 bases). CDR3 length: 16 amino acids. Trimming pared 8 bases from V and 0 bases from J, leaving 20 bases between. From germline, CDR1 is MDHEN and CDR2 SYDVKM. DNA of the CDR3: TGTGCCAGCCTGTCCCGGGAGAAGCCCTTCTCCTACGAGCAGTACTTC. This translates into CASLSREKPFSYEQYF.

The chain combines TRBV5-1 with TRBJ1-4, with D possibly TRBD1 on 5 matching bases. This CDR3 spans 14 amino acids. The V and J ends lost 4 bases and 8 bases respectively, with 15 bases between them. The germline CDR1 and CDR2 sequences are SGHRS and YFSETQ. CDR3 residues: CASSLQDPGEKLFF. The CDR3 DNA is TGCGCCAGCAGCCTACAGGATCCTGGAGAAAAACTGTTTTTT.

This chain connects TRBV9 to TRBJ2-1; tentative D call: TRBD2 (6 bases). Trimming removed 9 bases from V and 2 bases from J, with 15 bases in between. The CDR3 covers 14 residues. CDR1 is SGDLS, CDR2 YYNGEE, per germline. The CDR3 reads CATLTSSAYNEQFF. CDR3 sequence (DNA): TGTGCCACGCTAACTAGCAGCGCCTACAATGAGCAGTTCTTC.

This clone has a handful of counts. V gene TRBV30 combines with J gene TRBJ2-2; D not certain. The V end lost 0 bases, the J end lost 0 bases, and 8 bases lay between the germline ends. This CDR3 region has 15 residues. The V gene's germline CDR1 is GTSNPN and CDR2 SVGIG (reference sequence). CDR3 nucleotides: TGTGCCTGGAGTGTACCCTGGCCGAACACCGGGGAGCTGTTTTTT. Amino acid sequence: CAWSVPWPNTGELFF.

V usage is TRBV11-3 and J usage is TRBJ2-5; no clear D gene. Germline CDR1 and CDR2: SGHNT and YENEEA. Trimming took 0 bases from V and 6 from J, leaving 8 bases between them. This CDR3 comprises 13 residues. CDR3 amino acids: CASSLEGSQTQYF. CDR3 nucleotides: TGTGCCAGCAGCTTAGAAGGCTCTCAGACCCAGTACTTC.

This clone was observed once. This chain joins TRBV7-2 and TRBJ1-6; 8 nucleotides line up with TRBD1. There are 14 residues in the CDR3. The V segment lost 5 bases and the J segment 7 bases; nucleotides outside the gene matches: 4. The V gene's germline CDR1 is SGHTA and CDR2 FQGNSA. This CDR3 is CASSPRTGNSPLHF. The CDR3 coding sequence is TGTGCCAGCAGCCCCAGGACAGGGAATTCACCCCTCCACTTT.

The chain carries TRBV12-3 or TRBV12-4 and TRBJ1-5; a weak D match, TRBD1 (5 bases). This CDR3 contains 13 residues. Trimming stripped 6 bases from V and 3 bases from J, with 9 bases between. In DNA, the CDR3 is TGTGCCAGCAGCCTGGACAACAATCAGCCCCAGCATTTT. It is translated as CASSLDNNQPQHF.

CDR3 bases: TGCGCCAGCAGCCGCGGACTAGATGGGAACACCGGGGAGCTGTTTTTT. Translating it yields CASSRGLDGNTGELFF. The gene calls are TRBV5-1 and TRBJ2-2; TRBD2 matches at 7 bases. The V gene end was trimmed by 4 bases and the J gene end by 1 base; junction bases not matched to a gene: 7. Germline V CDR1 and CDR2: SGHRS, YFSETQ. The CDR3 sequence is 16 residues long.

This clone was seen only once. CDR3 loop: CASSESPAVYEQYF. CDR3 nucleotides: TGCGCCAGCAGTGAGTCGCCAGCGGTCTACGAGCAGTACTTC. The chain couples TRBV10-1 to TRBJ2-7, with D perhaps matching TRBD2 (5 bases). The V end lost 0 bases, the J end lost 3 bases, and 9 bases lay between the germline ends. This CDR3 has 14 amino acids. CDR1 WNHNN and CDR2 SYGVQD come from the germline V gene (reference sequence).

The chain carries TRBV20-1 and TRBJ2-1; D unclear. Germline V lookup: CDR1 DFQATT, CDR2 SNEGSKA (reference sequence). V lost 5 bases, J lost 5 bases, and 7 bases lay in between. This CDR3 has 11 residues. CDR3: CSAASHNEQFF. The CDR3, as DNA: TGCAGTGCTGCGTCCCACAATGAGCAGTTCTTC.

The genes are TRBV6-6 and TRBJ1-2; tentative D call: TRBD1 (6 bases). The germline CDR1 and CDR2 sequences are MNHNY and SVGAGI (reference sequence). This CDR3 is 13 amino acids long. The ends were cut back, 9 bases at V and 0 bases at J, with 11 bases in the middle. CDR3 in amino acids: CASFHRANYGYTF. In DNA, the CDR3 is TGTGCCAGTTTCCACAGGGCTAACTATGGCTACACCTTC.

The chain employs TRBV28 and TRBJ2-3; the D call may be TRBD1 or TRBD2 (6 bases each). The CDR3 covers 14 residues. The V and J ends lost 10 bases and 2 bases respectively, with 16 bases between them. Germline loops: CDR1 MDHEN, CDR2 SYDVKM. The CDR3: CATRGGLFTDTQYF. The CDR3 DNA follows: TGTGCCACCAGGGGAGGACTTTTCACAGATACGCAGTATTTT.

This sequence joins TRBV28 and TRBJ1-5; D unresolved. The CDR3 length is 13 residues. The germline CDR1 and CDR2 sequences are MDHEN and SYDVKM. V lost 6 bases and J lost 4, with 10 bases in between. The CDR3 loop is CASRVTANQPQHF. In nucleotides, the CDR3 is TGTGCCAGCAGGGTAACGGCAAATCAGCCCCAGCATTTT.